Below are 17 T cell receptor beta chains sequenced from a single sample in a study of T cell clonality in common variable immunodeficiency. The assay was immunoSEQ multiplex PCR, and TCRdb's table has in-frame clones only and misses some. This record lists 50,000 to 65,000 clones, none seen once only, and the top ten clones contain about 1.7%. The source material was peripheral blood mononuclear cells. The receptors originated from a person aged 18 to 70 in good health.

At least ten counts were recorded for this clone. The read ends 3 residues shy of where the CDR3 ends; the end is completed using the germline J gene. V is TRBV6-1 and J is TRBJ1-5; TRBD1 is a possible D gene (6 bases). This CDR3 has 15 amino acids. The germline V and J ends were trimmed by 1 base and 7 bases, with 14 bases remaining between them. Germline values: CDR1 MNHNS, CDR2 SASEGT. Partial CDR3 DNA: TGTGCCAGCAGTGAAGGGGGACACAGCGGACAGCCC. Amino acid sequence: CASSEGGHSGQP. The entire CDR3 protein reads CASSEGGHSGQPQHF.

This clone has a count of ten or more. Read data end 3 residues before the CDR3 end; the end is taken from the germline J gene. The chain links TRBV2 to TRBJ1-5; a possible D gene is TRBD1 (6 bases). Germline CDR1 is SNHLY and CDR2 is FYNNEI. The V and J ends lost 5 bases and 3 bases respectively, with 11 bases between them. The CDR3 spans 14 residues. The CDR3 here is CASSRTVTNQPQHF. Partial CDR3 DNA: TGTGCCAGCAGTCGGACAGTCACCAATCAGCCC.

In this sample, this clone turned up many times. The DNA ends 3 residues before the CDR3 does, and the rest of the CDR3 is filled in from the germline J gene. This chain links TRBV5-1 with TRBJ1-2, with D unresolved. V was shortened by 0 bases and J by 2 bases, with 5 bases between the two germline ends. There are 13 residues in the CDR3. Germline loops: CDR1 SGHRS, CDR2 YFSETQ. The CDR3 DNA, read in part, is TGCGCCAGCAGCTTGGCTCAGAACTATGGC. Translated: CASSLAQNYG. The whole CDR3 protein is CASSLAQNYGYTF. Full variable domain (remainder filled in from reference TRBV5-1 and TRBJ1-2): KAGVTQTPRYLIKTRGQQVTLSCSPISGHRSVSWYQQTPGQGLQFLFEYFSETQRNKGNFPGRFSGRQFSNSRSEMNVSTLELGDSALYLCASSLAQNYGYTFGSGTRLTVV.

This clone occurred many times. CDR3 loop: CASSRTANQGPQHF. The covered CDR3 bases are TGTGCCAGCAGCCGTACGGCGAATCAGGGGCCC. The chain has TRBV9 and TRBJ1-5; tentatively, D is TRBD1 (5 bases). Coverage ceases 3 residues before the CDR3 finishes, and the germline J gene fills in the end. This CDR3 region has 14 residues. Germline V lookup: CDR1 SGDLS, CDR2 YYNGEE. Trimming cost V 4 bases and J 9 bases, with 17 bases left between them.

This clone was picked up many times. The read ends 3 residues before the CDR3 terminus; that terminus is restored from the germline J gene. The rearrangement uses TRBV10-3 and TRBJ2-7; 7 bases map to TRBD1. V gave up 7 bases and J gave up 6 bases; unmatched junction bases: 3. The CDR3 spans 11 residues. Germline assignment: CDR1 ENHRY and CDR2 SYGVKD. Here the CDR3 reads CAITPGGEQYF. The part of the CDR3 DNA that was read is TGTGCCATCACCCCAGGGGGCGAG.

This clone was seen at least ten times. The CDR3 end is not reached by the read, which stops 3 residues before it; the germline J gene fills it in. The rearrangement joins TRBV5-6 to TRBJ1-2; tentative D call: TRBD1 (5 bases). Germline values: CDR1 SGHDT, CDR2 YYEEEE. The V and J ends lost 0 bases and 4 bases respectively, with 13 bases between them. The CDR3 has 15 amino acids. CDR3 bases read: TGTGCCAGCAGCTTGGCCGAGGGGCAGGGCTATGGC. Its translation: CASSLAEGQGYG. The whole CDR3 sequence is CASSLAEGQGYGYTF.

Ten or more counts support this clone. With the read ending 3 residues before the CDR3 end, the germline J gene is used to fill in that end. This chain links TRBV5-1 with TRBJ2-1, with TRBD2 identical over 8 bases. V dropped 3 bases and J dropped 0; count of bases not matched to a gene: 11. The CDR3 has 18 amino acids. The germline gives CDR1 SGHRS, CDR2 YFSETQ. CDR3 DNA (partial): TGCGCCAGCAGCTACGACTGGCGGGGGGCGATCTCCTACAATGAG. Translated, it gives CASSYDWRGAISYNE. The entire CDR3 is CASSYDWRGAISYNEQFF.

This clone was counted many times. The read finishes 3 residues shy of the CDR3 end, and the germline J gene is used to complete it. The chain couples TRBV11-2 to TRBJ2-3; TRBD1 aligns across 7 bases. Germline values: CDR1 SGHAT, CDR2 FQNNGV. Trimming at V came to 2 bases and at J to 6 bases, leaving 2 bases not matched to a gene. The CDR3 has 13 amino acids. CDR3: CASSLTGVDTQYF. Partial CDR3 DNA: TGTGCCAGCAGCTTAACAGGGGTCGATACG. Complete variable domain (other parts from reference TRBV11-2 and TRBJ2-3): EAGVAQSPRYKIIEKRQSVAFWCNPISGHATLYWYQQILGQGPKLLIQFQNNGVVDDSQLPKDRFSAERLKGVDSTLKIQPAKLEDSAVYLCASSLTGVDTQYFGPGTRLTVL.

The sample holds a few counts of this clone. The read terminates 3 residues before the CDR3 end, so the remaining end is supplied by the germline J gene. This sequence joins TRBV7-3 and TRBJ2-3, with D tentatively TRBD1 (5 bases). This CDR3 has 13 residues. Per the germline V gene, CDR1 is SGHTA and CDR2 is FQGTGA. Trimming shortened V by 2 bases and J by 7 bases, and 10 bases separated the two germline ends. The covered CDR3 bases are TGTGCCAGCAGCTTATACCCAGGGAATACG. Translation gives CASSLYPGNT. Given in full, the CDR3 is CASSLYPGNTQYF.

Ten or more counts support this clone. The sequenced fragment ends 3 residues before the CDR3 boundary, so the rest is inferred from the germline J gene. The rearrangement joins TRBV19 to TRBJ2-1, with D unclear. CDR1 is LNHDA and CDR2 is SQIVND in the germline V gene (reference sequence). V lost 6 bases and J lost 3, with 12 bases in between. The CDR3 is 14 residues long. CDR3 DNA (partial): TGTGCCAGTAGGAAAACAAATTTCTACAATGAG. This translates into CASRKTNFYNE. The full CDR3 sequence reads CASRKTNFYNEQFF.

This clone appeared many times. The read terminates 3 residues ahead of where the CDR3 ends, so the germline J gene completes it. The chain recombines TRBV20-1 with TRBJ1-1; D remains unclear. The length of the CDR3 is 14 residues. V was clipped by 1 base and J by 0 bases, with 9 bases between them. CDR1 and CDR2 from the germline V gene are DFQATT and SNEGSKA (reference sequence). The CDR3 DNA, read in part, is TGCAGTGCTAGAGTGCAAAACTTGAACACTGAA. Translated: CSARVQNLNTE. The entire CDR3 protein reads CSARVQNLNTEAFF.

This clone showed up many times. The read finishes 3 residues shy of the CDR3 end, and the germline J gene is used to complete it. V and J are TRBV19 and TRBJ1-5; D gene ambiguous. The CDR3 consists of 13 residues. Germline V gene data show CDR1 as LNHDA and CDR2 as SQIVND (reference sequence). V was shortened by 7 bases and J by 3 bases, with 10 bases between the two germline ends. CDR3 bases read: TGTGCCAGTAACGGCGGGGTCAATCAGCCC. It codes for CASNGGVNQP. The entire CDR3 reads CASNGGVNQPQHF. Combining the CDR3 with reference TRBV19 and TRBJ1-5 gives the whole variable domain DGGITQSPKYLFRKEGQNVTLSCEQNLNHDAMYWYRQDPGQGLRLIYYSQIVNDFQKGDIAEGYSVSREKKESFPLTVTSAQKNPTAFYLCASNGGVNQPQHFGDGTRLSIL.

This clone has ten or more counts. Coverage ceases 3 residues before the CDR3 finishes, and the germline J gene fills in the end. This chain uses TRBV6-2 or TRBV6-3 with TRBJ2-7, with D maybe TRBD1 (6 bases). The CDR3 extends over 16 amino acids. Germline CDR1 is MNHEY and CDR2 is SVGEGT. Trimming left V 0 bases short and J 0 bases short, with 12 bases between. The CDR3 bases that were read are TGTGCCAGCAGTTACTCGCGATCAGGGGTCTCCTACGAG. It specifies CASSYSRSGVSYE. The full CDR3 protein reads CASSYSRSGVSYEQYF.

Many counts were recorded for this clone. With the read ending 3 residues before the CDR3 end, the germline J gene is used to fill in that end. V and J are TRBV19 and TRBJ2-3; 8 bases match TRBD2. The CDR3 has 13 amino acids. The germline gives CDR1 LNHDA, CDR2 SQIVND (reference sequence). Trimming cost V 4 bases and J 4 bases; bases outside gene matches: 1. The chain's CDR3 is CASSRGLADTQYF. CDR3 DNA (partial): TGTGCCAGTAGTAGGGGACTAGCAGATACG. The full variable domain, with the rest looked up from reference TRBV19 and TRBJ2-3, is DGGITQSPKYLFRKEGQNVTLSCEQNLNHDAMYWYRQDPGQGLRLIYYSQIVNDFQKGDIAEGYSVSREKKESFPLTVTSAQKNPTAFYLCASSRGLADTQYFGPGTRLTVL.

By proportion, this clone is medium-sized. The CDR3 DNA, read in part, is TGTGCCAGCAGTTTGGGACTAGCGGGGGCCCTAAGCTCCTACAATGAG. Its translation: CASSLGLAGALSSYNE. The CDR3 in its entirety is CASSLGLAGALSSYNEQFF. The rearrangement uses TRBV12-3 or TRBV12-4 and TRBJ2-1, with 14 bases lining up with TRBD2. The DNA ends 3 residues before the CDR3 does, and the rest of the CDR3 is filled in from the germline J gene. After removal of 3 bases from V and 0 bases from J, the junction contained 7 bases not matched to a gene. The CDR3 is 19 amino acids.

This clone appeared many times. The read gets to within 3 residues of the CDR3 end, and the germline J gene fills in the rest. J is TRBJ1-6 and V is TRBV13; weak D call: TRBD1 (6 bases). The germline CDR1 and CDR2 sequences are PRHDT and FYEKMQ (reference sequence). This CDR3 spans 19 amino acids. The V end was cut by 2 bases, the J end by 2 bases, with 19 bases between. The CDR3 bases that were read are TGTGCCAGCAGCTTAAGGCGTTTGGGGGCATCCGCCTATAATTCACCC. It encodes CASSLRRLGASAYNSP. The entire CDR3 sequence reads CASSLRRLGASAYNSPLHF.

This clone was seen ten or more times. The read stops 3 residues short of the end of the CDR3; the missing end is completed from the germline J gene. This rearrangement joins TRBV5-1 to TRBJ2-1, with D perhaps matching TRBD1 (6 bases). This CDR3 spans 13 amino acids. The V end lost 4 bases, the J end lost 5 bases, and 10 bases lay between the germline ends. Germline assignment: CDR1 SGHRS and CDR2 YFSETQ. The CDR3 bases that were read are TGCGCCAGCAGCCAGCAGGGGAACAATGAG. Its translation is CASSQQGNNE. The CDR3 as a whole reads CASSQQGNNEQFF.